This record covers a single T cell receptor (beta chain). In its sample, this clonotype was seen a few times. The antigen it recognizes is unknown. Base-call qualities are not available, and no considerably larger clone is one nucleotide away. These data belong to a study of T cell repertoires in cytomegalovirus infection (dated by TCRdb to 2018 to 2020). Study-level background: The peptide stimulations were aimed at well-studied HLA-B-restricted epitopes as well as recently identified HLA-C-restricted CMV epitopes, whose presentation resists viral immunomodulation. Donor HLA type was relevant to the analysis, because carriage of CMV infection together with the matching HLA type was indicated by public TCR beta signatures.

The intended sense of this specimen's treatment or condition label: in vitro stimulation with specific CMV peptide epitopes to enrich CMV-specific T cells. Summary of the overall study and its limitations: In both this cohort and an independent cohort of 350 or so donors, the cumulative frequency of public TCR beta family members distinguished carriers of CMV infection plus the relevant HLA type. The ex vivo response was dominated by HLA-C-restricted CMV-specific TCR beta clonotypes, which also provided the single most frequent clonotype in two of eight donors.

From the cysteine up to the phenylalanine, the CDR3 has a length of 13 residues. Only the CDR3 part of the read is kept: 39 bases, read in frame from the first base. For CDR1 and CDR2, the germline V gene (reference sequence) lists SEHNR and FQNEAQ. V is reduced by 6 bases and J by 4 bases, leaving a spacing of 9 bases between them. Sequencer: Illumina HiSeq 1500. TCRdb reanalyzed the raw reads on its own, using fastp at Q25 for trimming and MiXCR for clone calling, and kept in-frame beta chains. Every distinct CDR3 protein forms one entry, paired with its most common genes and DNA. Within this sample are around 540,000 distinct CDR3 sequences, with roughly a third of them counted one time only. Clones ranked in the top ten supply 17% of the sample.

The chain joins TRBV7-9 to TRBJ1-4, with TRBD1 tentatively as D gene (5 bases match). The sample here was cultured PBMCs, taken from culture after CMV antigen stimulation. The receptor was isolated from a human donor in good health (CMV status not recorded). Some clones in this sample may be carry-over from other donors' samples. CDR3 region: CASRTAINEKLFF. Here is the DNA: TGTGCCAGCAGGACAGCAATTAATGAAAAACTGTTTTTT.